This T cell receptor (beta chain) was found in a study of cytomegalovirus exposure and HLA in healthy donors. This CDR3 region has 15 residues. Trimming pared 3 bases from V and 1 base from J, leaving 13 bases between. Germline V gives CDR1 SGHTA, CDR2 FQGTGA. Primers for the PCR totalled 60 Vbeta and 13 Jbeta. Measured with immunoSEQ multiplex PCR; TCRdb has only the in-frame clones, and not every one. This listing includes more than 110,000 clones. The sequence came from a man in his forties in good health and CMV-seronegative. The rearrangement links TRBV7-3 to TRBJ2-7, with D possibly TRBD2 on 7 matching bases. Sequencing was performed on PBMCs. The CDR3 spells CASSFTGGTSYEQYF. The CDR3 DNA is TGTGCCAGCAGCTTCACGGGGGGCACATCCTACGAGCAGTACTTC.